This T cell receptor beta chain emerged from a study of CD8+ T cells in alopecia areata. This clone showed up just a few times. Its antigen is unknown. As for treatment: oral pan-JAK inhibitor, 5-10 mg twice daily. Isolated RNA was reverse transcribed into cDNA used as the sequencing template. Measured with immunoSEQ multiplex PCR; TCRdb has only the in-frame clones, and not every one. Among about 210,000 clones listed, 40% to 55% were seen once. Study-level findings and limits: Among patients, TCR sharing was less clear than in mice, a difference possibly due in part to HLA diversity in the patient population. Scalp clonality, together with expanded CD8+ clones among the top 100, fell significantly with tofacitinib. Alopecia totalis/universalis scalp especially showed more expanded CD8+ clones than normal scalp.

CDR1 and CDR2 (germline): SQVTM, ANQGSEA. The CDR3 runs 11 residues. V was shortened by 4 bases and J by 4 bases, with 7 bases between the two germline ends. The rearrangement links TRBV29-1 to TRBJ1-1; D uncertain. The TCR was taken from a human donor with alopecia areata. Sequences were derived from CD4+ T cells sorted from blood, sampled at approximately week 36, from a patient treated with tofacitinib. This chain's CDR3 is CSVGTFTEAFF. The CDR3 DNA follows: TGCAGCGTTGGGACGTTCACTGAAGCTTTCTTT.